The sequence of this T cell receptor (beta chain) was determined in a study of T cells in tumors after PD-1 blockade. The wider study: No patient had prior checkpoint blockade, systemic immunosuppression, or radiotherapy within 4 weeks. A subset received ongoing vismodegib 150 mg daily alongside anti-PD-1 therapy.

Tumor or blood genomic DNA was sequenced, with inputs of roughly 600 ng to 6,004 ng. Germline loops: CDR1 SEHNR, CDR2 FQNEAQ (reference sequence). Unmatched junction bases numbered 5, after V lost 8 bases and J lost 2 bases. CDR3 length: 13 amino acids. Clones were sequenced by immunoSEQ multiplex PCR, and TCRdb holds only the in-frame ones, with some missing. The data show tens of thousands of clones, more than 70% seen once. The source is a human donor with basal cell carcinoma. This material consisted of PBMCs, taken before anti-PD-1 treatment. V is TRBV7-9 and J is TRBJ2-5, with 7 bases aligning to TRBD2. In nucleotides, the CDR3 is TGTGCCAGCTTACCTAGCGGACAAGAGACCCAGTACTTC. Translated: CASLPSGQETQYF.